These 27 T cell receptor beta chains were all obtained from the same sample, sequenced in a study of T cells in Graves' hyperthyroidism and ophthalmopathy. Amplified TCR beta CDR3 regions came from RNA transcripts. TCR CDR3 underwent first-round RT-PCR with the HTBI primer set. TCRdb re-called the multiplex PCR reads with MiXCR, one entry per CDR3 protein. In the table there are some 560,000 distinct CDR3 sequences, 11% to 15% of which are singletons. The sequencing sample was made of blood. These receptor sequences come from a woman in her thirties or forties with Graves' hyperthyroidism.

This clonotype was observed at least ten times. Written as DNA, the CDR3 is TGTGCCAGCAGCTTTCGACTGGACCACACTGAAGCTTTCTTT. This gives the protein CASSFRLDHTEAFF. The rearrangement joins TRBV7-9 to TRBJ1-1; no firm D call. In germline, CDR1 is SEHNR, CDR2 FQNEAQ (reference sequence). V was cut by 3 bases and J by 3 bases, with 11 bases left in between. The CDR3 is 14 amino acids.

This clonotype occurred many times. The chain links TRBV18 to TRBJ2-1; TRBD1 agrees at 8 bases. The trim removed 3 bases at V and 9 bases at J, leaving 10 bases unmatched. The CDR3 has 15 amino acids. Germline V lookup: CDR1 KGHSH, CDR2 LQKENI. CDR3 region: CASSPGTGIWGEQFF. CDR3 coding DNA: TGTGCCAGCTCACCCGGGACAGGCATATGGGGTGAGCAGTTCTTC.

This clonotype was recorded many times. The chain employs TRBV3-1 and TRBJ2-4; TRBD1 agrees at 7 bases. This CDR3 is 15 amino acids long. Germline-derived CDR1 and CDR2 are LGHDT and YNNKEL (reference sequence). V shed 4 bases, J shed 3 bases, and the junction held 6 bases outside the gene matches. The chain's CDR3 is CASSPSGTVKNIQYF. The CDR3 coding sequence is TGTGCCAGCAGCCCTTCCGGGACAGTCAAAAACATTCAGTACTTC.

This clonotype was counted at least ten times. The gene calls are TRBV5-1 and TRBJ2-3, with a tentative D call TRBD2 (6 bases). V was trimmed by 4 bases and J by 2 bases, leaving 11 bases between them. The CDR3 sequence is 14 residues long. In germline, CDR1 is SGHRS, CDR2 YFSETQ. CDR3 in amino acids: CASSPGTHTDTQYF. The DNA for the CDR3 is TGCGCCAGCAGCCCCGGGACTCACACAGATACGCAGTATTTT.

A few counts support this clonotype. The CDR3 loop is CASSSGLAVQETQYF. DNA for the CDR3: TGTGCCAGCAGTTCGGGACTAGCGGTCCAAGAGACCCAGTACTTC. The chain employs TRBV6-2 or TRBV6-3 and TRBJ2-5; 11 positions match TRBD2. The length of the CDR3 is 15 residues. Germline V gene lookup returns CDR1 MNHEY and CDR2 SVGEGT. Losses at the gene ends were 4 bases for V and 1 base for J; bases not matched to a gene: 2.

There are many counts of this clonotype. CDR3 sequence (DNA): TGTGCCAGCAGTTCGGGACTTCGCACAGATACGCAGTATTTT. Protein: CASSSGLRTDTQYF. The V and J genes are TRBV28 and TRBJ2-3; possibly TRBD2 for D (6 bases). Looked up from germline, CDR1 is MDHEN and CDR2 is SYDVKM. V was clipped by 4 bases and J by 1 base, with 9 bases between them. The CDR3 has 14 residues.

Turning to this clonotype: A much more abundant neighbour one base away suggests this may be a read error. V is TRBV20-1 and J is TRBJ1-2, with D possibly matching TRBD1 (6 bases). In germline, CDR1 is DFQATT, CDR2 SNEGSKA (reference sequence). V lost 6 bases, J lost 7 bases, and 9 bases lay in between. The CDR3 contains 10 residues. CDR3 DNA sequence: TGCAGTGCCAAGGGGGTTGGCTACACCTTC. Translation gives CSAKGVGYTF.

This clonotype was found many times. The rearrangement uses TRBV14 and TRBJ2-3; 10 nucleotides match TRBD2. Germline values: CDR1 SGHDN, CDR2 FVKESK. With V trimmed by 5 bases and J by 3 bases, 8 bases remained unmatched. The CDR3 length is 16 residues. The CDR3 loop is CASSWGLAGVTDTQYF. As DNA, the CDR3 is TGTGCCAGCAGCTGGGGGCTAGCGGGAGTGACAGATACGCAGTATTTT.

The table lists this clonotype with many counts. The J gene is TRBJ1-2, the V gene TRBV2; D remains unclear. Germline loops: CDR1 SNHLY, CDR2 FYNNEI. This CDR3 comprises 14 residues. Trimming removed 1 base from V and 3 bases from J, with 9 bases in between. The CDR3 here is CASSEGSPDYGYTF. In nucleotides, the CDR3 is TGTGCCAGCAGTGAAGGGTCCCCAGACTATGGCTACACCTTC.

The sample holds many counts of this clonotype. This chain connects TRBV5-4 to TRBJ2-1, with 10 bases that match TRBD2. Per the germline V gene, CDR1 is SGHNT and CDR2 is YYREEE (reference sequence). The CDR3 contains 16 residues. With V trimmed by 0 bases and J by 8 bases, 8 bases remained unmatched. The chain's CDR3 is CASSLASGRAVDEQFF. CDR3 sequence (DNA): TGTGCCAGCAGCTTGGCCAGCGGGAGGGCCGTCGATGAGCAGTTCTTC.

This clonotype appeared many times. The rearrangement links TRBV20-1 to TRBJ2-1; maybe TRBD1 (6 bases). Germline-derived CDR1 and CDR2 are DFQATT and SNEGSKA (reference sequence). Deletions cut 4 bases from V and 6 bases from J, with 10 bases between. The CDR3 covers 12 residues. CDR3 sequence (DNA): TGCAGTGCTATAGGACAGAGCAATGAGCAGTTCTTC. Protein sequence: CSAIGQSNEQFF.

At least ten counts were recorded for this clonotype. The chain couples TRBV7-9 to TRBJ2-7, with TRBD1 as a possible D gene (6 bases). The CDR3 runs to 13 residues. Trimming removed 5 bases at V and 5 bases at J, with 13 bases between. From germline, CDR1 is SEHNR and CDR2 FQNEAQ (reference sequence). Here the CDR3 reads CASSPLQGHEQYF. CDR3 coding DNA: TGTGCCAGCAGCCCACTACAGGGTCACGAGCAGTACTTC.

This clonotype was counted between two and nine times. The rearrangement uses TRBV7-9 and TRBJ2-7, with D possibly being TRBD2 (6 bases). V lost 1 base and J lost 6, with 13 bases in between. This CDR3 has 14 amino acids. Looked up from germline, CDR1 is SEHNR and CDR2 is FQNEAQ (reference sequence). The CDR3: CASSLDGGVGEQYF. The CDR3 bases are TGTGCCAGCAGCTTAGATGGAGGGGTTGGCGAGCAGTACTTC.

This clonotype was observed many times. The chain combines TRBV2 with TRBJ2-6, with unresolved D. CDR3 length equals 18 residues. V lost 1 base and J 0 bases, leaving 13 bases between the germline ends. Germline values: CDR1 SNHLY, CDR2 FYNNEI. DNA for the CDR3: TGTGCCAGCAGTGAAGAGAGCTTAGGCTTCTCTGGGGCCAACGTCCTGACTTTC. It yields the protein CASSEESLGFSGANVLTF.

This clonotype was seen ten or more times. The rearrangement joins TRBV7-6 to TRBJ2-1; no clear D gene. CDR3 length: 14 residues. Deletions cut 0 bases from V and 3 bases from J, with 6 bases between. Germline CDR1 SGHVS, CDR2 FNYEAQ. Here the CDR3 reads CASSLAADYNEQFF. The CDR3 DNA reads as TGTGCCAGCAGCTTAGCGGCTGACTACAATGAGCAGTTCTTC.

The chain has TRBV3-1 and TRBJ1-6; possible D gene TRBD1, 6 bases. Trimming took 1 base from V and 14 from J, leaving 12 bases between them. Germline V gene lookup returns CDR1 LGHDT and CDR2 YNNKEL (reference sequence). The CDR3 runs 13 residues. The CDR3 nucleotides read TGTGCCAGCAGCCAAGCCGGGACAAGGACCCTCCACTTT. Protein product: CASSQAGTRTLHF.

In this sample, this clonotype turned up many times. J is TRBJ1-1 and V is TRBV20-1; no firm D call. This CDR3 is built from 14 residues. Germline CDR1 reads DFQATT; CDR2 reads SNEGSKA (reference sequence). V gave up 3 bases and J gave up 4 bases, with 15 bases separating them. CDR3 protein: CSASREFQLTEAFF. CDR3 DNA sequence: TGCAGTGCTAGTCGAGAATTCCAGCTCACTGAAGCTTTCTTT.

V is TRBV19 and J is TRBJ2-1; D is ambiguous. The V and J ends lost 11 bases and 6 bases respectively, with 17 bases between them. CDR3 size: 13 residues. Germline loops: CDR1 LNHDA, CDR2 SQIVND (reference sequence). Here the CDR3 reads CASGAGFLNEQFF. The DNA for the CDR3 is TGTGCCTCAGGCGCAGGATTTCTCAATGAGCAGTTCTTC.

This clonotype has more than one count but fewer than ten. This rearrangement joins TRBV30 to TRBJ1-5, with D perhaps TRBD1 (5 bases). Germline CDR1 GTSNPN, CDR2 SVGIG (reference sequence). Trimming shortened V by 2 bases and J by 1 base, and 12 bases separated the two germline ends. The CDR3 is 15 residues long. CDR3 protein: CAWSHQGLSNQPQHF. Here the CDR3 DNA reads TGTGCCTGGAGTCATCAGGGATTGAGCAATCAGCCCCAGCATTTT.

This clonotype was seen many times. The genes are TRBV9 and TRBJ2-5; D gene ambiguous. V lost 0 bases, J lost 1 base, and 10 bases lay in between. Germline CDR1 is SGDLS and CDR2 is YYNGEE. The CDR3 consists of 15 residues. The CDR3 nucleotides read TGTGCCAGCAGCGTAGAGTCGGTGAGCCAAGAGACCCAGTACTTC. This gives the protein CASSVESVSQETQYF.

This clonotype appeared many times. J is TRBJ1-2 and V is TRBV28, with D unresolved. The length of the CDR3 is 13 residues. From germline, CDR1 is MDHEN and CDR2 SYDVKM. V lost 5 bases and J lost 2, with 9 bases in between. The CDR3 reads CASSGRFNYGYTF. The CDR3 region has the DNA TGTGCCAGCAGTGGCAGATTCAACTATGGCTACACCTTC.

V usage is TRBV20-1 and J usage is TRBJ2-1, with 12 bases matching TRBD1. This CDR3 spans 15 amino acids. Germline CDR1 DFQATT, CDR2 SNEGSKA (reference sequence). V was clipped by 6 bases and J by 5 bases; unmatched bases: 8. In DNA, the CDR3 is TGCAGTGCCCCCGGGGACAGGGGGCTACACAATGAGCAGTTCTTC. Amino acids: CSAPGDRGLHNEQFF.

This chain joins TRBV20-1 and TRBJ2-2, with TRBD2 identical over 13 bases. CDR3 length: 18 residues. V gave up 3 bases and J gave up 5 bases; unmatched junction bases: 12. The V gene's germline CDR1 is DFQATT and CDR2 SNEGSKA (reference sequence). The CDR3 reads CSARDQAGTSGTTGELFF. The CDR3 coding sequence is TGCAGTGCTAGGGATCAGGCCGGGACTAGCGGGACTACCGGGGAGCTGTTTTTT.

This clonotype was counted many times. The chain uses TRBV2 and TRBJ2-7, with D possibly TRBD1 on 5 matching bases. Trimming took 6 bases from V and 3 from J, leaving 18 bases between them. Germline CDR1 and CDR2: SNHLY and FYNNEI. The CDR3 loop spans 15 amino acids. DNA for the CDR3: TGTGCCAGCAGGGCTGCTCAGGGCCCCGGCTACGAGCAGTACTTC. This encodes CASRAAQGPGYEQYF.

V and J are TRBV28 and TRBJ2-1; D is tentatively TRBD1 or TRBD2 (5 bases each). Germline V gene sequence: CDR1 MDHEN, CDR2 SYDVKM. V shed 4 bases and J shed 0 bases, with 16 bases lying between them. The CDR3 sequence is 17 residues long. The CDR3 bases are TGTGCCAGCAGTTATTTCGGGGCGGCTAGCTCCTACAATGAGCAGTTCTTC. Encoded protein: CASSYFGAASSYNEQFF.

The table lists this clonotype with many counts. V usage is TRBV28 and J usage is TRBJ1-2; D gene uncertain. This CDR3 contains 13 residues. Trimming stripped 5 bases from V and 6 bases from J, with 13 bases between. Germline assignment: CDR1 MDHEN and CDR2 SYDVKM. CDR3 sequence reads: CASSDHITHGYTF. The DNA of the CDR3 is TGTGCCAGCAGTGATCACATTACCCATGGCTACACCTTC.

This clonotype showed up many times. This chain's CDR3 is CASSLVPRTSASNEQFF. CDR3 bases: TGTGCCAGCAGCTTAGTTCCAAGGACTAGCGCCTCCAATGAGCAGTTCTTC. The rearrangement links TRBV11-2 to TRBJ2-1; TRBD2 aligns across 9 bases. V was pared by 1 base and J by 6 bases, with 10 bases of the junction left unmatched. CDR3 length: 17 residues. Germline CDR1 reads SGHAT; CDR2 reads FQNNGV.